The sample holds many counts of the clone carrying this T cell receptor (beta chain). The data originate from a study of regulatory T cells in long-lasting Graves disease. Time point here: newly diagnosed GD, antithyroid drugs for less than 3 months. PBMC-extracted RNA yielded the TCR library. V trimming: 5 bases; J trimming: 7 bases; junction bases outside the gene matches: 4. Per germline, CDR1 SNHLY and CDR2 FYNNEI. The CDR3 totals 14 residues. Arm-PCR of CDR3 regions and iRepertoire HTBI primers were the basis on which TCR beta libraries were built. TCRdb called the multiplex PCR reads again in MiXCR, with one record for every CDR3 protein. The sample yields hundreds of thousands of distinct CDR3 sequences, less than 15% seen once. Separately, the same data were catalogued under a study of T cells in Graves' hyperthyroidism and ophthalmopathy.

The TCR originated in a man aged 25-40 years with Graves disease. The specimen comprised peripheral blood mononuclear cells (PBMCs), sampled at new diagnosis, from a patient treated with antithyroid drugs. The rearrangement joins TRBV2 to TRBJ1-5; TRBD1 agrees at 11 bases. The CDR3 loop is CASSWDRGSQPQHF. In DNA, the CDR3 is TGTGCCAGCAGTTGGGACAGGGGGTCACAGCCCCAGCATTTT.